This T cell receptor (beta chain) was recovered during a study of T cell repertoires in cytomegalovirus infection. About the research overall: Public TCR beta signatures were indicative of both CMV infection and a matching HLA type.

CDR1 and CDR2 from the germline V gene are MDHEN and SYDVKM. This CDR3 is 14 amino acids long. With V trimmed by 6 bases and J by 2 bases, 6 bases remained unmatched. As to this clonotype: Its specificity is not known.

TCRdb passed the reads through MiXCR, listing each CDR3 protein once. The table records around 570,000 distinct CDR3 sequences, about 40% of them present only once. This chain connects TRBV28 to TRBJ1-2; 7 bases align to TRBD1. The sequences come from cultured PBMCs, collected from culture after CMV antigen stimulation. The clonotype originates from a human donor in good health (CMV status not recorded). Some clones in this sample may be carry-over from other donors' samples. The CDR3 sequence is CASSYRGQNYGYTF. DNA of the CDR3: TGTGCCAGCAGCTACCGGGGACAGAACTATGGCTACACCTTC.